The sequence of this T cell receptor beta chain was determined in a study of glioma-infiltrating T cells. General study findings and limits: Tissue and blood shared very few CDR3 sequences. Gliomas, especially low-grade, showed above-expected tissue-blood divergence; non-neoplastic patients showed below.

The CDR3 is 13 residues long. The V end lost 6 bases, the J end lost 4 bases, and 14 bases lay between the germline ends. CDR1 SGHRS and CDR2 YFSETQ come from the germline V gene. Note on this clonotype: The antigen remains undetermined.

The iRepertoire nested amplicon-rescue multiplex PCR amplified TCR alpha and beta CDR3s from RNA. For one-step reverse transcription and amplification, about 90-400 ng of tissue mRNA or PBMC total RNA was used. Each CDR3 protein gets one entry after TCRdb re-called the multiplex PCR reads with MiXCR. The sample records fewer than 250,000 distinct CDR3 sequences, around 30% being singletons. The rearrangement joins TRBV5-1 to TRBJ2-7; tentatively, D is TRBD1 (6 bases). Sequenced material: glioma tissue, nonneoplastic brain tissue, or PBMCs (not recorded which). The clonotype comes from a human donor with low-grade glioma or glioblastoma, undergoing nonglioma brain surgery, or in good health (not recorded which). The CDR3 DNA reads TGCGCCAGCAATTCCGGCGGACAGTACGAGCAGTACTTC. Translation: CASNSGGQYEQYF.